One sample yielded the 8 T cell receptor beta chains listed below, sequenced in a study of technical replicates of blood from a handful of donors (dated by TCRdb to the late 2010s). Preparation of the library involved the immunoSEQ multiplex PCR assay. TCRdb took this table from immuneACCESS and kept in-frame rearrangements with V and J called. Such tables lack part of the clones; where checked against another copy, unresolved V genes explain under half of the gap, and the rest is unexplained. The sample yields around 84,000 clones; roughly nine tenths were counted once. The biggest ten clones account for around 0.25% of the sample. The material sequenced was T cells isolated from PBMCs. Receptors were obtained from a human donor in good health.

The genes are TRBV14 and TRBJ1-2; D gene uncertain. Trimming took 4 bases from V and 1 from J, leaving 7 bases between them. Germline values: CDR1 SGHDN, CDR2 FVKESK. This CDR3 spans 13 amino acids. The DNA for the CDR3 is TGTGCCAGCAGCCTCGGGATTAACTATGGCTACACCTTC. This encodes CASSLGINYGYTF.

V is TRBV6-5 and J is TRBJ1-4, with D perhaps matching TRBD1 (5 bases). Germline V CDR1 and CDR2: MNHEY, SVGAGI. The V gene lost 6 bases and the J gene lost 7 bases, with 15 bases spanning the gap. The CDR3 length is 14 residues. DNA of the CDR3: TGTGCCAGCAGCCCACAGGAGGGGTTTGAAAAACTGTTTTTT. Protein product: CASSPQEGFEKLFF.

The V call is TRBV2, the J call TRBJ1-1; 9 bases map to TRBD1. Germline CDR1 SNHLY, CDR2 FYNNEI. Losses at the gene ends were 8 bases for V and 0 bases for J; bases not matched to a gene: 7. The CDR3 contains 15 residues. CDR3 amino acids: CASQQGASMNTEAFF. The CDR3 bases are TGTGCCAGCCAACAGGGGGCGAGTATGAACACTGAAGCTTTCTTT.

The V call is TRBV28, the J call TRBJ2-6; the match to TRBD1 covers 9 bases. V trimming: 5 bases; J trimming: 0 bases; junction bases outside the gene matches: 5. Germline loops: CDR1 MDHEN, CDR2 SYDVKM. The CDR3 is 17 residues long. The CDR3 loop is CASSMSGQGSGANVLTF. The CDR3 region has the DNA TGTGCCAGCAGTATGTCGGGACAGGGCTCTGGGGCCAACGTCCTGACTTTC.

The chain has TRBV5-1 and TRBJ1-3, with D possibly being TRBD1 (6 bases). Germline lookup yields CDR1 SGHRS and CDR2 YFSETQ. The CDR3 is made up of 16 amino acids. V was clipped by 0 bases and J by 0 bases, with 10 bases between them. CDR3 residues: CASSLAGANSGNTIYF. The CDR3 coding sequence is TGCGCCAGCAGCTTGGCAGGGGCTAACTCTGGAAACACCATATATTTT.

The rearrangement joins TRBV10-3 to TRBJ2-3, with 10 bases identical to TRBD2. Germline V gene data show CDR1 as ENHRY and CDR2 as SYGVKD. The CDR3 is made up of 16 amino acids. The ends lost 7 bases at V and 1 base at J; junction bases unmatched: 8. CDR3 coding DNA: TGTGCCATCAACCCTACCGGGACTAGCGGCACAGATACGCAGTATTTT. The encoded protein is CAINPTGTSGTDTQYF.

The chain recombines TRBV6-1 with TRBJ1-1; D possibly corresponds to TRBD1 (5 bases). Germline lookup yields CDR1 MNHNS and CDR2 SASEGT. V lost 9 bases, J lost 2 bases, and 13 bases lay in between. The CDR3 spans 13 residues. DNA for the CDR3: TGTGCCAGTACGACAGAGATTAACACTGAAGCTTTCTTT. This sequence encodes CASTTEINTEAFF.

The chain employs TRBV10-3 and TRBJ1-2; D gene uncertain. This CDR3 comprises 13 residues. V was trimmed by 3 bases and J by 0 bases, leaving 5 bases between them. The germline gives CDR1 ENHRY, CDR2 SYGVKD. DNA for the CDR3: TGTGCCATCAGTGACAGTACTAACTATGGCTACACCTTC. It is translated as CAISDSTNYGYTF.